The sequence of this T cell receptor (beta chain) was determined in a study of blood T cells in healthy people across ages. A second roughly 6 to 12 cycle PCR used barcoded and J-beta primers. MiXCR was run by TCRdb on the 5' RACE reads, yielding one entry per CDR3 protein. The profile shows about 1.4 million distinct CDR3 sequences, almost 60% of them singletons. As for this clonotype: As yet, its antigen is unknown.

CDR3 length equals 16 residues. CDR1 and CDR2 (germline): MNHEY, SMNVEV (reference sequence). The trim removed 5 bases at V and 2 bases at J, leaving 6 bases unmatched. General study results and limits: Naive T cell percentage strongly correlated with TCR beta diversity. Whereas aged donors had fewer naive CD4+ cells, long-lived donors had more of them and higher diversity.

Sequencing input: blood. The origin of this receptor is a man in his late teens or twenties in good health. This chain links TRBV27 with TRBJ2-7, with TRBD2 matching 13 bases. DNA for the CDR3: TGTGCCAGCAGTAAGACGGGACTAGCGGGGACCTACGAGCAGTACTTC. Translating it yields CASSKTGLAGTYEQYF.